The 30 T cell receptor beta chains given below trace back to one sample, sequenced in a study of T cells expressing NK-cell markers. No DNA is given; TCRdb re-called the 5' RACE reads and lists each CDR3 protein once. This sample's table reports approximately 150,000 distinct CDR3 sequences. Sequenced input: blood T cells: a sorted CD56 or NKG2C T cell subset, CD4+ or CD8+ T cells, or bulk PBMC T cells (not recorded which). Every receptor here comes from a woman aged 18-69 years in good health.

CDR3 residues: CSAPQWGEQYF. J is TRBJ2-7 and V is TRBV20-1; TCRdb selects TRBD2, and the lack of DNA leaves this call unchecked. This CDR3 comprises 11 residues. Germline V gene lookup returns CDR1 DFQATT and CDR2 SNEGSKA (reference sequence).

V is TRBV9 and J is TRBJ2-2. The CDR3 has 16 residues. CDR1 and CDR2 (germline): SGDLS, YYNGEE. The CDR3 spells CASSATHDLNTGELFF.

The chain carries TRBV2 and TRBJ1-6; TCRdb proposes TRBD1, but this gene call is untestable without DNA. From germline, CDR1 is SNHLY and CDR2 FYNNEI. The CDR3 spans 17 residues. The CDR3: CASSSKVLGTGHSPLHF.

V gene TRBV7-3 combines with J gene TRBJ2-7; the D gene TCRdb calls, TRBD2, cannot be checked with no DNA. CDR1 is SGHTA and CDR2 is FQGTGA in the germline V gene. The CDR3 contains 18 residues. The CDR3 sequence is CASSLVSSKAGVGHEQYF.

V gene TRBV2 combines with J gene TRBJ2-2; TCRdb designates TRBD2, a call that cannot be tested without DNA. The CDR3 has 17 amino acids. Germline CDR1 SNHLY, CDR2 FYNNEI. The CDR3: CASRSGRGAANTGELFF.

The chain carries TRBV4-1 and TRBJ1-2. The length of the CDR3 is 14 residues. Per germline, CDR1 MGHRA and CDR2 YSYEKL. CDR3 residues: CASSQDHNNYGYTF.

The chain combines TRBV2 with TRBJ2-5; the TRBD1 assignment by TCRdb is unverifiable without DNA. The germline CDR1 and CDR2 sequences are SNHLY and FYNNEI. This CDR3 is built from 12 residues. The CDR3 sequence: CASTQGAATQYF. Full variable domain (outside the CDR3, taken from reference TRBV2 and TRBJ2-5): EPEVTQTPSHQVTQMGQEVILRCVPISNHLYFYWYRQILGQKVEFLVSFYNNEISEKSEIFDDQFSVERPDGSNFTLKIRSTKLEDSAMYFCASTQGAATQYFGPGTRLLVL.

The chain links TRBV10-2 to TRBJ1-1. CDR3 length: 14 residues. The germline gives CDR1 WSHSY, CDR2 SAAADI. The CDR3 loop reads CASSESTVNTEAFF.

The chain's CDR3 is CATSGYRDSPNYGYTF. V is TRBV15 and J is TRBJ1-2; TCRdb returns TRBD1, unconfirmable since there is no DNA. The CDR3 spans 16 residues. Germline CDR1 LNHNV, CDR2 YYDKDF (reference sequence). The whole variable domain, remainder taken from reference TRBV15 and TRBJ1-2, is DAMVIQNPRYQVTQFGKPVTLSCSQTLNHNVMYWYQQKSSQAPKLLFHYYDKDFNNEADTPDNFQSRRPNTSFCFLDIRSPGLGDTAMYLCATSGYRDSPNYGYTFGSGTRLTVV.

This chain links TRBV2 with TRBJ2-7; the TRBD1 assignment by TCRdb is unverifiable without DNA. This CDR3 is built from 14 residues. Germline CDR1 reads SNHLY; CDR2 reads FYNNEI. This CDR3 reads CASSARVESYEQYF.

The chain recombines TRBV12-3 or TRBV12-4 with TRBJ1-5; the TRBD1 assignment by TCRdb is unverifiable without DNA. The CDR3 spans 14 residues. The CDR3 sequence is CASSWQGAIEPQHF.

The rearrangement joins TRBV5-8 to TRBJ2-1; lacking DNA, the TRBD2 call made by TCRdb goes unchecked. Looked up from germline, CDR1 is SGHTS and CDR2 is YDEGEE. The CDR3 covers 17 residues. CDR3 amino acids: CASSRTSGSELYNEQFF.

The chain has TRBV4-2 and TRBJ2-2. This CDR3 contains 15 residues. Germline CDR1 is LGHNA and CDR2 is YNFKEQ. The CDR3 here is CASSQETTWTGELFF.

The chain combines TRBV20-1 with TRBJ1-5. The germline V gene encodes CDR1 DFQATT and CDR2 SNEGSKA (reference sequence). CDR3 length equals 12 residues. CDR3 sequence reads: CSAHGGGQPQHF.

The chain uses TRBV10-3 and TRBJ2-3; TCRdb's D gene call, TRBD1, goes unchecked for lack of DNA. CDR3 length equals 14 residues. Germline V gene lookup returns CDR1 ENHRY and CDR2 SYGVKD. CDR3 sequence: CAISDPGLEDTQYF.

This sequence joins TRBV7-3 and TRBJ2-1; without DNA, the TCRdb call of TRBD1 cannot be checked. The CDR3 contains 15 residues. Germline CDR1 and CDR2: SGHTA and FQGTGA. CDR3 protein: CASSLSGTGDNEQFF.

The chain joins TRBV18 to TRBJ2-1; TCRdb's assignment of TRBD1 cannot be checked, as there is no DNA. The CDR3 covers 14 residues. Germline CDR1 reads KGHSH; CDR2 reads LQKENI. This CDR3 is CASSPGTGGREQFF.

V gene TRBV5-4 combines with J gene TRBJ2-7. CDR1 is SGHNT and CDR2 is YYREEE in the germline V gene (reference sequence). The CDR3 is 13 amino acids. CDR3 in amino acids: CASSLVGNYEQYF.

The rearrangement links TRBV5-1 to TRBJ2-3; the D call of TRBD2 rests on TCRdb alone, since no DNA is present to check it. This CDR3 has 15 amino acids. The germline gives CDR1 SGHRS, CDR2 YFSETQ. CDR3 sequence reads: CASSLETGGPDTQYF.

The J gene is TRBJ2-1, the V gene TRBV12-3 or TRBV12-4; TCRdb's D call, TRBD2, is unchecked because there is no DNA. The CDR3 contains 14 residues. CDR3 in amino acids: CASSLAGLAGSQFF.

The V gene is TRBV2, the J gene TRBJ2-2; as DNA is missing, the TRBD2 call by TCRdb cannot be tested. CDR1 is SNHLY and CDR2 is FYNNEI in the germline V gene. The CDR3 extends over 15 amino acids. The CDR3 is CASRELTSGVGELFF.

The chain carries TRBV10-3 and TRBJ1-5; with no DNA, the TCRdb D assignment of TRBD1 cannot be verified. Germline loops: CDR1 ENHRY, CDR2 SYGVKD. The CDR3 sequence is 15 residues long. CDR3 in amino acids: CAISLTGISNQPQHF.

The CDR3: CASSGYPRGNTEAFF. The chain employs TRBV12-3 or TRBV12-4 and TRBJ1-1; there is no DNA to check the TCRdb D call of TRBD1. CDR3 length equals 15 residues.

The V and J genes are TRBV7-3 and TRBJ2-3; TCRdb indicates TRBD1, and absent DNA this call remains unverified. This CDR3 is built from 15 residues. CDR1 and CDR2 (germline): SGHTA, FQGTGA. CDR3 protein: CASSSGAGGIDTQYF.

This chain connects TRBV5-1 to TRBJ1-1; the TRBD1 assignment by TCRdb is unverifiable without DNA. This CDR3 has 14 amino acids. Germline V gene data show CDR1 as SGHRS and CDR2 as YFSETQ. CDR3 sequence: CATHPSGGGTEAFF.

The chain employs TRBV27 and TRBJ2-5; as DNA is missing, the TRBD1 call by TCRdb cannot be tested. Germline V gives CDR1 MNHEY, CDR2 SMNVEV (reference sequence). This CDR3 has 16 residues. The CDR3 sequence is CASRSFSRATQETQYF.

The rearrangement joins TRBV27 to TRBJ2-5; TCRdb selects TRBD2, and the lack of DNA leaves this call unchecked. Germline CDR1 is MNHEY and CDR2 is SMNVEV (reference sequence). The CDR3 covers 19 residues. CDR3: CASSLVPPRLAGGRETQYF.

The V gene is TRBV7-8, the J gene TRBJ2-3; the D call from TCRdb, TRBD2, cannot be confirmed without DNA. Germline values: CDR1 SGHVS, CDR2 FQNEAQ. The CDR3 runs to 17 residues. CDR3 region: CASSLGRTSGTRDTQYF.

The chain links TRBV7-2 to TRBJ2-1; TCRdb outputs TRBD2, but without DNA this stays unchecked. Germline V lookup: CDR1 SGHTA, CDR2 FQGNSA. This CDR3 region has 16 residues. CDR3 sequence reads: CATTLGTSGWSNEQFF.

The chain uses TRBV12-5 and TRBJ2-3; TCRdb's assignment of TRBD2 cannot be checked, as there is no DNA. Per germline, CDR1 LGHNT and CDR2 FRNRAP. CDR3 length: 14 residues. CDR3 residues: CASAGSGDADTQYF.